This T cell receptor (beta chain) was captured by sequencing in a study of blood T cell repertoires in COVID-19. Study-level background: The analysed material was cDNA or gDNA that came from T cells, B-cell-depleted T cells, or PBMCs.

Per the original methods: Amplification with reference gene primers provided the estimates of nucleated cell counts. Generated by immunoSEQ multiplex PCR, the TCRdb table keeps only in-frame clones and is missing some. V and J calls and clone size are given by that table; D and trimming were obtained from the DNA. Among 15,000 to 20,000 clones, about 86% were seen once, and the ten largest hold roughly 2.5%. This CDR3 is 15 amino acids long. CDR1 and CDR2 from the germline V gene are SGHVS and FQNEAQ. The J segment lost 5 bases and the V segment lost 5 bases, leaving 9 bases of the junction unmatched.

The genes are TRBV7-8 and TRBJ2-5; 9 bases line up with TRBD1. The sample was peripheral blood. This TCR was sampled from a human donor in a cohort sampled during active COVID-19. In DNA form, the CDR3 reads TGTGCCAGCAGCCAATTACAGGGGGCGGGCGAGACCCAGTACTTC. Translated, it gives CASSQLQGAGETQYF. Complete variable domain (other parts from reference TRBV7-8 and TRBJ2-5): GAGVSQSPRYKVAKRGQDVALRCDPISGHVSLFWYQQALGQGPEFLTYFQNEAQLDKSGLPSDRFFAERPEGSVSTLKIQRTQQEDSAVYLCASSQLQGAGETQYFGPGTRLLVL.